The subject of this entry is one TCR beta chain. Antigen unknown. The record originates from a study of graft-versus-host responses after intestinal transplantation. Across the whole study: Transplants were multivisceral, liver-intestinal, or isolated intestinal. The recipients all started with anti-thymocyte globulin induction and then took tacrolimus and steroids for around three years. Notes on the study in general: Clonal ratios of graft-versus-host to host-versus-graft in allografts were high for patients exhibiting graft-donor T cell macrochimerism.

This CDR3 region has 16 residues. V shed 4 bases and J 2 bases; nucleotides not matched to a gene: 8. Germline CDR1 is SGHRS and CDR2 is YFSETQ. Repertoires were generated with immunoSEQ multiplex PCR, while TCRdb's copy carries only in-frame clones and drops some. The profile shows more than 90,000 clones, 85% to 95% of them singletons. The clonotype originates from a human donor who was the organ donor for an intestinal transplant. This chain links TRBV5-1 with TRBJ2-7; 11 positions match TRBD2. The sequencing here drew on unstimulated CD8+ T cells sorted from spleen or lymph node cells, taken before transplant. The CDR3 spells CASSPHLAGGPYEQYF. The CDR3 coding sequence is TGCGCCAGCAGCCCCCACCTAGCGGGAGGTCCCTACGAGCAGTACTTC.